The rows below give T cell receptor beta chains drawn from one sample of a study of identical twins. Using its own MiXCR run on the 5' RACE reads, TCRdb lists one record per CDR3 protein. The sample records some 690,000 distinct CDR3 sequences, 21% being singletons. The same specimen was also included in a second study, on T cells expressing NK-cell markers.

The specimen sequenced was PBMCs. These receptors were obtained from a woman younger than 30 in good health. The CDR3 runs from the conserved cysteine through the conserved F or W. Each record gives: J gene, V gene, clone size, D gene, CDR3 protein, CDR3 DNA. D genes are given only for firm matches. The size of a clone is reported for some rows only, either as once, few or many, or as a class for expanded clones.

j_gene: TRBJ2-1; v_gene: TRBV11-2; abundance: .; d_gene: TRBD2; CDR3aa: CASSQGARGGYEQFF; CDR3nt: TGTGCCAGCAGCCAAGGAGCGCGGGGGGGTTATGAGCAGTTCTTC
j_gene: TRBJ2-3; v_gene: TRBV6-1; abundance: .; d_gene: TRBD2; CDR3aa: CASSPTSGTADTQYF; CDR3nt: TGTGCCAGCAGTCCGACTAGCGGGACCGCAGATACGCAGTATTTT
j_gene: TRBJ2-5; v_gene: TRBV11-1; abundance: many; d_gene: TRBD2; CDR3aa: CASSSPGSGGLSSKETQYF; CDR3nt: TGTGCCAGCAGCTCCCCGGGTAGCGGGGGCTTAAGTTCCAAGGAGACCCAGTACTTC
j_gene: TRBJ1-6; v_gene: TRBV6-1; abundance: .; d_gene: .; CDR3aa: CASSEMVDSPLHF; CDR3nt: TGTGCCAGCAGTGAGATGGTGGACTCACCCCTCCACTTT
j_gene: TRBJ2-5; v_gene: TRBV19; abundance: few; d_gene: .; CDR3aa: CASSTSGTVRETQYF; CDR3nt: TGTGCCAGTAGTACCTCCGGGACGGTGAGAGAGACCCAGTACTTC
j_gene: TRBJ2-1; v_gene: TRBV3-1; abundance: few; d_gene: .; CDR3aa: CASSQGGGRNEQFF; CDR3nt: TGTGCCAGCAGCCAAGGGGGGGGCCGGAATGAGCAGTTCTTC
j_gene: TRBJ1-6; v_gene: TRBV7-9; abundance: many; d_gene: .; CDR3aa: CASIPLGSYNSPLHF; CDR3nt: TGTGCCAGCATCCCACTGGGTTCCTATAATTCACCCCTCCACTTT
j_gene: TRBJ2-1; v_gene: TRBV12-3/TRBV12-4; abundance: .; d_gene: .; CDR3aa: CASSFGLRNEQFF; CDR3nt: TGTGCCAGCAGTTTCGGACTCCGCAATGAGCAGTTCTTC
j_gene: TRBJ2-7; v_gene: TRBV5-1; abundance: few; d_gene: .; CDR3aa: CASNLGAANEQYF; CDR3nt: TGCGCCAGCAACCTGGGAGCAGCCAACGAGCAGTACTTC
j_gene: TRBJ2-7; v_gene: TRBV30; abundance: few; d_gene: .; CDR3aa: CAWIGGGRNTYEQYF; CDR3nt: TGTGCCTGGATAGGCGGCGGGCGGAATACCTACGAGCAGTACTTC
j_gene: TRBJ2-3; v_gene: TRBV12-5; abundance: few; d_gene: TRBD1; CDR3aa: CASGLGLTGGERDTQYF; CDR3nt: TGTGCTAGTGGTTTGGGACTTACAGGGGGCGAGAGAGATACGCAGTATTTT